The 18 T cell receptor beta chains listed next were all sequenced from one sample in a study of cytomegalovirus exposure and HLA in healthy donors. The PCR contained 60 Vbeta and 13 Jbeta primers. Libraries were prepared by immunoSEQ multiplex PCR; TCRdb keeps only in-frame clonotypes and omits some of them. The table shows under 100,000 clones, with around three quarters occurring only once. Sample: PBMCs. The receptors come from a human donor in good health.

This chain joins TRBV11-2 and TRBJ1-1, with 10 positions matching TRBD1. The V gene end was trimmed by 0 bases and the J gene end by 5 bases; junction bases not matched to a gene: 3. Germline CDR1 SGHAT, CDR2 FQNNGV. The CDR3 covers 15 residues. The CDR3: CASSLDWTGGTEAFF. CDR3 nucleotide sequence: TGTGCCAGCAGCTTAGATTGGACAGGGGGAACTGAAGCTTTCTTT.

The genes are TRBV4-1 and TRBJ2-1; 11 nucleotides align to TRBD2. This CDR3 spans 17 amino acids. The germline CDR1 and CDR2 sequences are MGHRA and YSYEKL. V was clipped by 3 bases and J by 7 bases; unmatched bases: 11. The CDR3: CASSQNSGGALGNEQFF. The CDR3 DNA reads TGCGCCAGCAGCCAGAATAGCGGGGGGGCGCTGGGTAATGAGCAGTTCTTC.

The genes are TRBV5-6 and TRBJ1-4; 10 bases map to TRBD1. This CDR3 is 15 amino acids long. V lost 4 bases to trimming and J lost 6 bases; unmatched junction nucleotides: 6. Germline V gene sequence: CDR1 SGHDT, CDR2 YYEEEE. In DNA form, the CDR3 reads TGTGCCAGCAGCGGTACCGGGACAGGGGATGAAAAACTGTTTTTT. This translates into CASSGTGTGDEKLFF.

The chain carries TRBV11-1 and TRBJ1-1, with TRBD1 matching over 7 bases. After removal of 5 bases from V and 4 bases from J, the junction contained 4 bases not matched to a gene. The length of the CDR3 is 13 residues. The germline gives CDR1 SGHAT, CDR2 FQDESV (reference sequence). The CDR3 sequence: CASSRRDSTEAFF. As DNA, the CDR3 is TGTGCCAGCAGCCGACGGGACAGCACTGAAGCTTTCTTT.

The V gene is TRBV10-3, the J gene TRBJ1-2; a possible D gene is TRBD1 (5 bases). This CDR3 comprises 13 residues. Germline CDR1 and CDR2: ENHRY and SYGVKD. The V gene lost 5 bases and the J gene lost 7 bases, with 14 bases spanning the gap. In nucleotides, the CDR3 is TGTGCCATCAGTAGGGAGGGGTATACTGGCTACACCTTC. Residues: CAISREGYTGYTF.

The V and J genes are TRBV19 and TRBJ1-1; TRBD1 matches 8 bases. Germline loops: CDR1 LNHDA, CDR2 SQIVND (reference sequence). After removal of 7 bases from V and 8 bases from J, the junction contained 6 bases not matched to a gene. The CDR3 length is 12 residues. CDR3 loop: CASKRGQGEAFF. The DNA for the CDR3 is TGTGCCAGTAAGCGTGGACAGGGCGAAGCTTTCTTT. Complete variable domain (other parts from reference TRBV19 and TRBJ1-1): DGGITQSPKYLFRKEGQNVTLSCEQNLNHDAMYWYRQDPGQGLRLIYYSQIVNDFQKGDIAEGYSVSREKKESFPLTVTSAQKNPTAFYLCASKRGQGEAFFGQGTRLTVV.

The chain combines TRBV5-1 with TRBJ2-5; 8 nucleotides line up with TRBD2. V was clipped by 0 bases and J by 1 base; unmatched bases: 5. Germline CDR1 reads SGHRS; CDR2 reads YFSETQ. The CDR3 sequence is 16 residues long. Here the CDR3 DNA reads TGCGCCAGCAGCTTGGGTAAGCGGGAGTTCCAAGAGACCCAGTACTTC. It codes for CASSLGKREFQETQYF.

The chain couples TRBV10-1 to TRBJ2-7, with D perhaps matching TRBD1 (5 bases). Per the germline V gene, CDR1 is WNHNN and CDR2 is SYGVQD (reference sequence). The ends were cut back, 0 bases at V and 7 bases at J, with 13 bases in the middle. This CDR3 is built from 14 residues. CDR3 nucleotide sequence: TGCGCCAGCAGTGAGTCGGCAGGGTTGGGGGAGCAGTACTTC. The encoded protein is CASSESAGLGEQYF.

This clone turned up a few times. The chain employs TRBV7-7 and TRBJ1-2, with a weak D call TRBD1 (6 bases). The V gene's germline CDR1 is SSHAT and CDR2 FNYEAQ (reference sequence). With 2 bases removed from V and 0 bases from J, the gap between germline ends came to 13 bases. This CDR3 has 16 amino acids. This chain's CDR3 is CASSLSRDTANYGYTF. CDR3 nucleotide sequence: TGTGCCAGCAGCTTATCCCGGGACACCGCTAACTATGGCTACACCTTC.

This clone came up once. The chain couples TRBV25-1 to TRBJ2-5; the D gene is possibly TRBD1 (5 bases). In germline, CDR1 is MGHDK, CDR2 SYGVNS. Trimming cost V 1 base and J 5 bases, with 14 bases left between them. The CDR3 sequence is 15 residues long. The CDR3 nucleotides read TGTGCCAGCAGTGAATCCAAAGGGGTGGGGGAGACCCAGTACTTC. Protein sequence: CASSESKGVGETQYF.

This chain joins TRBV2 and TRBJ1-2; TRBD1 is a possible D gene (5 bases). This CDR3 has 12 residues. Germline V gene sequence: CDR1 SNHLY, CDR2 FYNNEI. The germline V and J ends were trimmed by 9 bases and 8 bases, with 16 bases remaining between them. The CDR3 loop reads CARRTARGGYTF. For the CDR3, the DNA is TGTGCCAGGAGAACGGCGCGGGGGGGCTACACCTTC.

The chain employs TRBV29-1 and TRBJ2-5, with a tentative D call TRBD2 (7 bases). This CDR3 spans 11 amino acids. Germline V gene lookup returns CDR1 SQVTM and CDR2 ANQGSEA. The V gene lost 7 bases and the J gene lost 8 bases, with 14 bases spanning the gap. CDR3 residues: CSGGRGATQYF. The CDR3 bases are TGCAGCGGAGGGAGGGGGGCAACCCAGTACTTC.

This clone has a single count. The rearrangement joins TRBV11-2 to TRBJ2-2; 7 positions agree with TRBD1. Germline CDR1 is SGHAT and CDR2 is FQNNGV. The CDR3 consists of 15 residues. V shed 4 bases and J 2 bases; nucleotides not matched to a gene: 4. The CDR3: CASSYTGANTGELFF. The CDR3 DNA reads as TGTGCCAGCAGCTACACAGGGGCAAACACCGGGGAGCTGTTTTTT.

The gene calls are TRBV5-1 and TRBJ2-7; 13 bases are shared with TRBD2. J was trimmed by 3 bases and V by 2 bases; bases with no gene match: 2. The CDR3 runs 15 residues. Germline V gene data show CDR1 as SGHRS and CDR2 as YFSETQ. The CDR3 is CASSLWTSGSYEQYF. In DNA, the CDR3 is TGCGCCAGCAGCTTATGGACTAGCGGGAGCTACGAGCAGTACTTC.

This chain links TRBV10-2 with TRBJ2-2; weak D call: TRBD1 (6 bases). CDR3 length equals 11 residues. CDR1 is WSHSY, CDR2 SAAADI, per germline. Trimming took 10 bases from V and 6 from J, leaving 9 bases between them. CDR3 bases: TGCGCCATTAAGGGGGCCGGGGAGCTGTTTTTT. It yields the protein CAIKGAGELFF.

CDR3 in DNA: TGTGCCAGCAGCTTAAATTGGGTGACAGGGGGTAGCGACGAGCAGTACTTC. It is translated as CASSLNWVTGGSDEQYF. The V call is TRBV7-8, the J call TRBJ2-7; 9 positions agree with TRBD1. Germline V gene lookup returns CDR1 SGHVS and CDR2 FQNEAQ. V shed 2 bases, J shed 5 bases, and the junction held 13 bases outside the gene matches. The CDR3 is made up of 17 amino acids.

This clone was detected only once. The CDR3 protein is CASSLNRETQYF. CDR3 nucleotide sequence: TGTGCCAGCAGCTTGAATCGGGAGACCCAGTACTTC. V usage is TRBV7-9 and J usage is TRBJ2-5; D is undetermined. V was cut by 3 bases and J by 5 bases, with 7 bases left in between. The CDR3 extends over 12 amino acids. Germline V gene lookup returns CDR1 SEHNR and CDR2 FQNEAQ (reference sequence).

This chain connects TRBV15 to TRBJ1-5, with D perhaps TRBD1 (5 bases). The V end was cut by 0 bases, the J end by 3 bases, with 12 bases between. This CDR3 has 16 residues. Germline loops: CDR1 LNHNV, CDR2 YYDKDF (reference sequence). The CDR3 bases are TGTGCCACCAGCAGAGATATAACAGGCGCCAATCAGCCCCAGCATTTT. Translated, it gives CATSRDITGANQPQHF.